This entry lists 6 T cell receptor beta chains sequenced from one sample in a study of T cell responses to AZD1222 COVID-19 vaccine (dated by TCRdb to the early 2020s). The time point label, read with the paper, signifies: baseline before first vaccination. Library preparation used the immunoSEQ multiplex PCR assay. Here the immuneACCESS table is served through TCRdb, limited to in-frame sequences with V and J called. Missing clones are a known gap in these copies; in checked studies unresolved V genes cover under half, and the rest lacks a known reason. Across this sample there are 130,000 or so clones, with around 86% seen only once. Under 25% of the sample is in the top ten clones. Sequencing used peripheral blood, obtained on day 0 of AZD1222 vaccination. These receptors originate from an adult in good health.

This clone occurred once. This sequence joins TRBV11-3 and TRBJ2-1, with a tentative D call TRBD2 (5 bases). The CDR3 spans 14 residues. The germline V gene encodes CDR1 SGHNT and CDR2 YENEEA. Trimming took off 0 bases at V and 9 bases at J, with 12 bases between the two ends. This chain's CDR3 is CASSLDKPAGEQFF. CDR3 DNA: TGTGCCAGCAGCTTAGATAAGCCTGCGGGTGAGCAGTTCTTC.

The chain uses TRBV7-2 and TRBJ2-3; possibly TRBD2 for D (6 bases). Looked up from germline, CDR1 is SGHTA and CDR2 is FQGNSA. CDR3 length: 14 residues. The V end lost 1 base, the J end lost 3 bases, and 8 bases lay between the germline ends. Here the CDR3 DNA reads TGTGCCAGCAGCTTAGTAGCGGTTACAGATACGCAGTATTTT. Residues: CASSLVAVTDTQYF.

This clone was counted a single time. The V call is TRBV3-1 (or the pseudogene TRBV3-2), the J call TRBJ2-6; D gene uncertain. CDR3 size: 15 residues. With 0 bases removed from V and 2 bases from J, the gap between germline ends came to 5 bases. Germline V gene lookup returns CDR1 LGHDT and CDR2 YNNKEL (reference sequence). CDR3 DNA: TGTGCCAGCAGCCAAGAAGGGACTGGGGCCAACGTCCTGACTTTC. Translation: CASSQEGTGANVLTF.

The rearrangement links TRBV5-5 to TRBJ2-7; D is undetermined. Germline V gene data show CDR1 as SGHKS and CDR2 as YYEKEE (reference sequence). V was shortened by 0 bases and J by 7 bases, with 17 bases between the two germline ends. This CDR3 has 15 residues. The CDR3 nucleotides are TGTGCCAGCAGCTTGGCGGGTTCGGTGGCGTTGGAGCAGTACTTC. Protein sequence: CASSLAGSVALEQYF. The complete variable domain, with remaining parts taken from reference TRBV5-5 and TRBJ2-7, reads DAGVTQSPTHLIKTRGQQVTLRCSPISGHKSVSWYQQVLGQGPQFIFQYYEKEERGRGNFPDRFSARQFPNYSSELNVNALLLGDSALYLCASSLAGSVALEQYFGPGTRLTVT.

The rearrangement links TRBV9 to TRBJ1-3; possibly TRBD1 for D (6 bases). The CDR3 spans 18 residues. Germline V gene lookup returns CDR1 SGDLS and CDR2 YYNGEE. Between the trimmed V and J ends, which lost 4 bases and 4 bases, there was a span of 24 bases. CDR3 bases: TGTGCCAGCAGCCTAGCCCCGTTTGACAGGTTGGAGGGAAACACCATATATTTT. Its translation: CASSLAPFDRLEGNTIYF.

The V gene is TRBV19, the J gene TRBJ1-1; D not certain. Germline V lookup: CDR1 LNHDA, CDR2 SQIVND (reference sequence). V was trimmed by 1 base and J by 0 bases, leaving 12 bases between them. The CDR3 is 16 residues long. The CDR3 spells CASSIGTDKMNTEAFF. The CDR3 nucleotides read TGTGCCAGTAGTATAGGTACAGATAAAATGAACACTGAAGCTTTCTTT.